What follows are 23 T cell receptor beta chains derived from one specimen sequenced in a study of OX40 agonist ivuxolimab in advanced cancers. TCRdb keeps only in-frame clones here, not all; method: immunoSEQ multiplex PCR. The table includes tens of thousands of clones, roughly 80% detected once. The sample consisted of CD4+ or CD8+ T cells sorted from blood, taken in a trial of the OX40 agonist ivuxolimab. These receptor sequences come from an adult with an advanced solid tumor such as melanoma, head and neck, liver or kidney cancer.

The rearrangement uses TRBV9 and TRBJ2-1; 14 nucleotides line up with TRBD2. Germline trimming cut 0 bases from V and 0 bases from J; bases unmatched to any gene: 5. The CDR3 length is 19 residues. Germline-derived CDR1 and CDR2 are SGDLS and YYNGEE. The CDR3 here is CASSVGTSGRLSSYNEQFF. The CDR3, as DNA: TGTGCCAGCAGCGTAGGGACTAGCGGGAGGCTAAGCTCCTACAATGAGCAGTTCTTC.

The rearrangement uses TRBV29-1 and TRBJ2-1, with 7 bases matching TRBD1. Germline CDR1 reads SQVTM; CDR2 reads ANQGSEA. V shed 1 base and J 3 bases; nucleotides not matched to a gene: 0. This CDR3 comprises 13 residues. CDR3 loop: CSVEGQGYNEQFF. The CDR3 DNA sequence: TGCAGCGTTGAAGGACAGGGCTACAATGAGCAGTTCTTC.

The genes are TRBV4-3 and TRBJ2-5; unclear D gene. Looked up from germline, CDR1 is LGHNA and CDR2 is YSLEER. This CDR3 spans 13 amino acids. Deletions cut 2 bases from V and 4 bases from J, with 8 bases between. The CDR3 loop reads CASSQNSGETQYF. The CDR3 DNA reads as TGCGCCAGCAGCCAAAATTCAGGAGAGACCCAGTACTTC.

This clone was counted ten times or more. This rearrangement joins TRBV5-8 to TRBJ1-2, with TRBD1 matching over 10 bases. The germline CDR1 and CDR2 sequences are SGHTS and YDEGEE. The CDR3 totals 13 residues. V shed 4 bases, J shed 9 bases, and the junction held 6 bases outside the gene matches. In DNA form, the CDR3 reads TGTGCCAGCAGCCCGAGACAGGGGGCTAGCTACACCTTC. Protein sequence: CASSPRQGASYTF.

The chain combines TRBV29-1 with TRBJ1-2; D is undetermined. Looked up from germline, CDR1 is SQVTM and CDR2 is ANQGSEA. The CDR3 has 17 amino acids. The V end lost 0 bases, the J end lost 11 bases, and 28 bases lay between the germline ends. The CDR3 here is CSVEDSETDKHLFPYTF. CDR3 nucleotide sequence: TGCAGCGTTGAAGACTCGGAGACCGACAAGCACCTTTTTCCTTACACCTTC.

V is TRBV5-3 and J is TRBJ1-1; D gene unclear. TRBV5-3 is an open reading frame, and its role is uncertain. The V gene lost 4 bases and the J gene lost 3 bases, with 10 bases spanning the gap. CDR3 size: 13 residues. The CDR3 spells CARSPRPHTEAFF. DNA of the CDR3: TGTGCCAGAAGCCCCCGGCCACACACTGAAGCTTTCTTT.

The gene calls are TRBV9 and TRBJ2-2, with D maybe TRBD2 (5 bases). The CDR3 loop spans 15 amino acids. Germline values: CDR1 SGDLS, CDR2 YYNGEE. Deletions cut 0 bases from V and 0 bases from J, with 6 bases between. CDR3 protein: CASSVVGTNTGELFF. As DNA, the CDR3 is TGTGCCAGCAGCGTAGTCGGGACGAACACCGGGGAGCTGTTTTTT. The entire variable domain, with the rest obtained from reference TRBV9 and TRBJ2-2, is as follows: DSGVTQTPKHLITATGQRVTLRCSPRSGDLSVYWYQQSLDQGLQFLIQYYNGEERAKGNILERFSAQQFPDLHSELNLSSLELGDSALYFCASSVVGTNTGELFFGEGSRLTVL.

With respect to this clone: Other nucleotide sequences from this sample produce the same CDR3. This chain links TRBV10-3 with TRBJ2-7, with 10 positions matching TRBD1. The CDR3 is made up of 16 amino acids. The V gene's germline CDR1 is ENHRY and CDR2 SYGVKD. V shed 6 bases and J 3 bases; nucleotides not matched to a gene: 11. CDR3: CAIRPASGTGDYEQYF. The CDR3 DNA reads as TGTGCCATCAGACCAGCATCCGGGACAGGGGACTACGAGCAGTACTTC.

The CDR3 DNA sequence: TGTGCCAGCAGCCCTCTGTCGTGGGAGCAGTACTTC. Amino acids: CASSPLSWEQYF. This chain joins TRBV11-2 and TRBJ2-7; D ambiguous. The CDR3 has 12 residues. Trimming stripped 5 bases from V and 7 bases from J, with 12 bases between. Germline CDR1 reads SGHAT; CDR2 reads FQNNGV.

V is TRBV9 and J is TRBJ2-2; a weak D match, TRBD2 (6 bases). Trimming left V 0 bases short and J 0 bases short, with 12 bases between. This CDR3 spans 17 amino acids. Per the germline V gene, CDR1 is SGDLS and CDR2 is YYNGEE. CDR3 in amino acids: CASSVGERAANTGELFF. The CDR3 DNA follows: TGTGCCAGCAGCGTAGGTGAGCGGGCAGCGAACACCGGGGAGCTGTTTTTT.

The chain combines TRBV7-8 with TRBJ2-3; 9 nucleotides line up with TRBD2. Losses at the gene ends were 4 bases for V and 0 bases for J; bases not matched to a gene: 2. The CDR3 contains 15 residues. CDR1 is SGHVS and CDR2 is FQNEAQ in the germline V gene. CDR3 protein: CASSSGTSSTDTQYF. DNA of the CDR3: TGTGCCAGCAGCTCCGGGACTAGCAGCACAGATACGCAGTATTTT.

This chain links TRBV5-6 with TRBJ2-7; D uncertain. Germline CDR1 SGHDT, CDR2 YYEEEE. The CDR3 totals 13 residues. The V and J ends lost 1 base and 2 bases respectively, with 7 bases between them. CDR3 loop: CASSLLTPYEQYF. The DNA of the CDR3 is TGTGCCAGCAGCTTGCTCACCCCCTACGAGCAGTACTTC.

This chain links TRBV30 with TRBJ2-5; 8 nucleotides align to TRBD2. In germline, CDR1 is GTSNPN, CDR2 SVGIG (reference sequence). Losses at the gene ends were 3 bases for V and 3 bases for J; bases not matched to a gene: 6. This CDR3 has 14 amino acids. Here the CDR3 DNA reads TGTGCCTGGAGCCGGGGACTAGTAGAAGAGACCCAGTACTTC. Translation: CAWSRGLVEETQYF.

The rearrangement joins TRBV18 to TRBJ2-3; D call uncertain. Germline V lookup: CDR1 KGHSH, CDR2 LQKENI. The CDR3 loop spans 16 amino acids. V was pared by 1 base and J by 0 bases, with 11 bases between. Written as DNA, the CDR3 is TGTGCCAGCTCACCACTAATCGGTTCTAGCACAGATACGCAGTATTTT. Protein sequence: CASSPLIGSSTDTQYF.

V usage is TRBV5-1 and J usage is TRBJ2-7; the match to TRBD1 covers 9 bases. V gave up 4 bases and J gave up 6 bases; unmatched junction bases: 8. CDR1 and CDR2 from the germline V gene are SGHRS and YFSETQ. CDR3 length equals 14 residues. The DNA for the CDR3 is TGCGCCAGCAGCGCTGGACAGGGGCATAGCGAGCAGTACTTC. The encoded protein is CASSAGQGHSEQYF.

The chain combines TRBV5-1 with TRBJ1-2, with D hard to call. The ends were cut back, 2 bases at V and 4 bases at J, with 15 bases in the middle. This CDR3 region has 15 residues. The V gene's germline CDR1 is SGHRS and CDR2 YFSETQ. CDR3 loop: CASSFFGSSSYGYTF. For the CDR3, the DNA is TGCGCCAGCAGCTTTTTTGGGAGTAGTAGCTATGGCTACACCTTC.

The V gene is TRBV19, the J gene TRBJ1-3; D might be TRBD1 (6 bases). From germline, CDR1 is LNHDA and CDR2 SQIVND (reference sequence). The CDR3 spans 13 residues. V lost 3 bases to trimming and J lost 8 bases, with 11 bases between them. The CDR3 loop is CASSIGGADTIYF. CDR3 sequence (DNA): TGTGCCAGTAGTATCGGGGGCGCAGACACCATATATTTT. The variable domain in full, with the rest retrieved from reference TRBV19 and TRBJ1-3, is DGGITQSPKYLFRKEGQNVTLSCEQNLNHDAMYWYRQDPGQGLRLIYYSQIVNDFQKGDIAEGYSVSREKKESFPLTVTSAQKNPTAFYLCASSIGGADTIYFGEGSWLTVV.

V and J are TRBV7-9 and TRBJ2-3; D is uncertain. V lost 4 bases, J lost 1 base, and 15 bases lay in between. Germline CDR1 and CDR2: SEHNR and FQNEAQ (reference sequence). CDR3 length: 16 residues. The CDR3: CASSSAIAPGTDTQYF. CDR3 bases: TGTGCCAGCAGCTCTGCTATAGCCCCAGGCACAGATACGCAGTATTTT.

J is TRBJ2-7 and V is TRBV6-5; 8 nucleotides agree with TRBD1. CDR1 MNHEY and CDR2 SVGAGI come from the germline V gene. This CDR3 has 15 amino acids. The J segment lost 7 bases and the V segment lost 7 bases, leaving 15 bases of the junction unmatched. In DNA, the CDR3 is TGTGCCAGCATCGCATTTGGACAGGGAGCTAGGGAGCAGTACTTC. Protein product: CASIAFGQGAREQYF.

This chain links TRBV7-2 with TRBJ2-1, with TRBD2 matching over 11 bases. J was trimmed by 4 bases and V by 5 bases; bases with no gene match: 4. Germline V gene lookup returns CDR1 SGHTA and CDR2 FQGNSA. There are 15 residues in the CDR3. CDR3 nucleotide sequence: TGTGCCAGCAGCCCCTCTAGCGGGGGGTACAATGAGCAGTTCTTC. Protein sequence: CASSPSSGGYNEQFF.

V is TRBV7-2 and J is TRBJ1-1; D may be TRBD1 (6 bases). The CDR3 runs to 15 residues. Germline lookup yields CDR1 SGHTA and CDR2 FQGNSA. V was clipped by 5 bases and J by 0 bases, with 13 bases between them. The CDR3 sequence: CASSMGQALNTEAFF. As DNA, the CDR3 is TGTGCCAGCAGCATGGGACAAGCCTTGAACACTGAAGCTTTCTTT.

V and J are TRBV5-1 and TRBJ1-2; TRBD1 is a possible D gene (5 bases). The CDR3 is 13 residues long. V was shortened by 4 bases and J by 4 bases, with 11 bases between the two germline ends. The germline CDR1 and CDR2 sequences are SGHRS and YFSETQ. CDR3 loop: CASSPAGPYGYTF. As DNA, the CDR3 is TGCGCCAGCAGCCCGGCGGGGCCCTATGGCTACACCTTC.

This chain joins TRBV7-2 and TRBJ2-7; no firm D call. Germline V gives CDR1 SGHTA, CDR2 FQGNSA. Trimming took off 5 bases at V and 9 bases at J, with 14 bases between the two ends. This CDR3 is built from 12 residues. DNA for the CDR3: TGTGCCAGCAGCCAATCAGAAAGTAGGCAGTACTTC. This codes for CASSQSESRQYF.